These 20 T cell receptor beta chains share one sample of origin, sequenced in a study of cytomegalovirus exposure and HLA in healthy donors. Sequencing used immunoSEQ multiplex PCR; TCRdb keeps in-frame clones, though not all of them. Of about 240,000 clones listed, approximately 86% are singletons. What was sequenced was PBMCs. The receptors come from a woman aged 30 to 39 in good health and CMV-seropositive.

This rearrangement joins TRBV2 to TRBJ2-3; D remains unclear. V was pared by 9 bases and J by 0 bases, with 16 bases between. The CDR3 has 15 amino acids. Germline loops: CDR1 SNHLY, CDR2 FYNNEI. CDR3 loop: CASPWPGSSTDTQYF. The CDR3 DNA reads TGTGCCAGTCCGTGGCCCGGGTCTAGCACAGATACGCAGTATTTT.

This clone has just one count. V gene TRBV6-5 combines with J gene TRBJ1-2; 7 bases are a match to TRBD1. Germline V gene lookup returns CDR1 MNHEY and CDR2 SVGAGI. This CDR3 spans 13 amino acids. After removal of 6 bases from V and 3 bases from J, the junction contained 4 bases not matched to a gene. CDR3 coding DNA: TGTGCCAGCAGAACCGACAGGGACTATGGCTACACCTTC. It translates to CASRTDRDYGYTF.

In DNA, the CDR3 is TGTGCCAGCAGCCCGAGCGGGGGCCTCTACAATGAGCAGTTCTTC. This sequence encodes CASSPSGGLYNEQFF. This chain uses TRBV7-3 with TRBJ2-1; TRBD2 matches 8 bases. V lost 5 bases, J lost 3 bases, and 6 bases stayed unmatched. This CDR3 spans 15 amino acids. CDR1 SGHTA and CDR2 FQGTGA come from the germline V gene. The full variable domain, rest sourced from reference TRBV7-3 and TRBJ2-1, is GAGVSQTPSNKVTEKGKYVELRCDPISGHTALYWYRQSLGQGPEFLIYFQGTGAADDSGLPNDRFFAVRPEGSVSTLKIQRTERGDSAVYLCASSPSGGLYNEQFFGPGTRLTVL.

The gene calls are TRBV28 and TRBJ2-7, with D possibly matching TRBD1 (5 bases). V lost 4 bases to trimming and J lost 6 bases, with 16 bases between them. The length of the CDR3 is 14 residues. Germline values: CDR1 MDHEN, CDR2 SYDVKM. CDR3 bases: TGTGCCAGCAGTTACAACTATCAGGGCTCCGAGCAGTACTTC. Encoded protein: CASSYNYQGSEQYF.

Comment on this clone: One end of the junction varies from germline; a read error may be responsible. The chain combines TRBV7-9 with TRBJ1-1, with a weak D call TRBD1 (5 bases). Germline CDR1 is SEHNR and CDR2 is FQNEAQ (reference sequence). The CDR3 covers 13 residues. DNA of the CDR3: TGTGCCAGCAGCCGCTTGACAGTTCCCGACGGCCTTTTT. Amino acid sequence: CASSRLTVPDGLF.

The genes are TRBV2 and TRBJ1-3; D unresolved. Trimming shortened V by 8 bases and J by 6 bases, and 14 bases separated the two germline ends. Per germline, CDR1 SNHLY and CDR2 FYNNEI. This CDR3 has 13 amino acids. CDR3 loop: CASGKERENTIYF. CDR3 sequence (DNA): TGTGCCAGCGGAAAGGAGAGGGAAAACACCATATATTTT.

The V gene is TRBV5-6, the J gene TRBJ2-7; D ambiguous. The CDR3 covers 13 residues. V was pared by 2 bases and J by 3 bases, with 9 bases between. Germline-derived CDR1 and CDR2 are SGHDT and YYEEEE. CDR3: CASSLARYYEQYF. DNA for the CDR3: TGTGCCAGCAGCTTAGCACGGTACTACGAGCAGTACTTC.

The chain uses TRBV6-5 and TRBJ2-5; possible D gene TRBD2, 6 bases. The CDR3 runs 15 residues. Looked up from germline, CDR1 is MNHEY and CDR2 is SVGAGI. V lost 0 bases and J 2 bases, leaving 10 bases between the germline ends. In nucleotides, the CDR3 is TGTGCCAGCAGTTACTCGATGGGGGGACAAGAGACCCAGTACTTC. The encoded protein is CASSYSMGGQETQYF.

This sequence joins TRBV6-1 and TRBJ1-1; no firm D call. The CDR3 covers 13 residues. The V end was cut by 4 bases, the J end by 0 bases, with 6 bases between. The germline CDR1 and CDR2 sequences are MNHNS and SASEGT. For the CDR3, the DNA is TGTGCCAGCAGTGCAATTTTGAACACTGAAGCTTTCTTT. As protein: CASSAILNTEAFF.

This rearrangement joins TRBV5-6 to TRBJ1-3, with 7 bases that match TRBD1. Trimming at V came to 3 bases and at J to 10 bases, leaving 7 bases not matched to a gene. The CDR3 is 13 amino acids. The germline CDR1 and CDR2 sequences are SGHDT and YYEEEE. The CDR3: CASSSGTASTIYF. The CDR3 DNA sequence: TGTGCCAGCAGCTCCGGGACAGCAAGTACCATATATTTT.

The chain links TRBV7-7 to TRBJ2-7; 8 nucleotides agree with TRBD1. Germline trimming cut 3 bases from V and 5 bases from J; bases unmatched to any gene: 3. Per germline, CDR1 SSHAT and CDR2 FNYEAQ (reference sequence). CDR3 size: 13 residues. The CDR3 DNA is TGTGCCAGCAGCTTCGGACAGGGTAACGAGCAGTACTTC. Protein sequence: CASSFGQGNEQYF.

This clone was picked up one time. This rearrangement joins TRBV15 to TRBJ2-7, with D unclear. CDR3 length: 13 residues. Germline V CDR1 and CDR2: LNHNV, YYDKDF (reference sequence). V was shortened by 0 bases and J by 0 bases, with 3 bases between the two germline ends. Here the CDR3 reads CATSRDFSYEQYF. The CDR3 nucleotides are TGTGCCACCAGCAGAGACTTCTCCTACGAGCAGTACTTC.

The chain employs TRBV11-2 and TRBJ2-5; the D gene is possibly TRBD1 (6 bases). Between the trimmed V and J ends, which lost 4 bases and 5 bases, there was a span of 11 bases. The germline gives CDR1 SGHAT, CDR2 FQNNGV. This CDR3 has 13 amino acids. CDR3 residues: CASSSDRRETQYF. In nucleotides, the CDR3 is TGTGCCAGCAGCTCCGACAGGAGGGAGACCCAGTACTTC.

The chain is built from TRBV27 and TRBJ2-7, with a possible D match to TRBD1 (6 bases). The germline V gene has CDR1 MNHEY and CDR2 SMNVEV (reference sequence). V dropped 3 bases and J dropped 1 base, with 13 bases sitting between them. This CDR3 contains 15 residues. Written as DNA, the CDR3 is TGTGCCAGCAGTTTCTTTGGGGGCGCGTCCTACGAGCAGTACTTC. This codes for CASSFFGGASYEQYF.

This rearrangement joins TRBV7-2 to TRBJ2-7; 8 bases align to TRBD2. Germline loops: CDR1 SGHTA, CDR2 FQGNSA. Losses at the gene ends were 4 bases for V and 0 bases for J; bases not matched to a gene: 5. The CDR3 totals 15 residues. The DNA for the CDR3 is TGTGCCAGCAGCTCGGGGGGGACGGCCTCCTACGAGCAGTACTTC. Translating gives CASSSGGTASYEQYF.

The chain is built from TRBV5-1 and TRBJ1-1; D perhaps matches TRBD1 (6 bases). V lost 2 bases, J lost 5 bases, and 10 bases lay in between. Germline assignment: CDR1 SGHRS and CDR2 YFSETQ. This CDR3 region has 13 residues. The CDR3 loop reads CASSLQGQTEAFF. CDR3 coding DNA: TGCGCCAGCAGCTTACAGGGCCAGACTGAAGCTTTCTTT.

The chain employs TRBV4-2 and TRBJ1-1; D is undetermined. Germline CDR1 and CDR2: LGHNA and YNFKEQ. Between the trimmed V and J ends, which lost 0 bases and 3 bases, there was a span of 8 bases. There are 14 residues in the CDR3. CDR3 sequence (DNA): TGTGCCAGCAGCCAAGATCTCGGGGACACTGAAGCTTTCTTT. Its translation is CASSQDLGDTEAFF.

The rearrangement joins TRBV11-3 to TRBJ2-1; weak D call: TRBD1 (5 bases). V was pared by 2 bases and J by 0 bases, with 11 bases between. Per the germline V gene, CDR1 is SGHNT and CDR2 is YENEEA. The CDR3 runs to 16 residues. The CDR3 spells CASSLRGGLSYNEQFF. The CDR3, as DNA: TGTGCCAGCAGCTTAAGGGGCGGCCTCTCCTACAATGAGCAGTTCTTC. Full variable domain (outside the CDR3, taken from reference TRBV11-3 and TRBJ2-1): EAGVVQSPRYKIIEKKQPVAFWCNPISGHNTLYWYLQNLGQGPELLIRYENEEAVDDSQLPKDRFSAERLKGVDSTLKIQPAELGDSAVYLCASSLRGGLSYNEQFFGPGTRLTVL.

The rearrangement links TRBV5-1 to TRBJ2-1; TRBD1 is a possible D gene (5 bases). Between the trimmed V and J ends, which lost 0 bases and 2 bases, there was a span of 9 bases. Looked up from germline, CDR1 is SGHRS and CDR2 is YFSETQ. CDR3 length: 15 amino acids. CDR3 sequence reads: CASSLVGAAYNEQFF. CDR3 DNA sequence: TGCGCCAGCAGCTTGGTTGGGGCGGCCTACAATGAGCAGTTCTTC.

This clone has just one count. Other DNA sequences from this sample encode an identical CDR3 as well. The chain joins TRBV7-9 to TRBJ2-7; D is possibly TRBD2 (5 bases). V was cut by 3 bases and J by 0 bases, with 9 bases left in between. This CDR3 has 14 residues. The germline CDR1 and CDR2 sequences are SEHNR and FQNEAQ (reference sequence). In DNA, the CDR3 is TGTGCCAGCAGCTTGAGCGGAAGCTCCTACGAGCAGTACTTC. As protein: CASSLSGSSYEQYF.